These 22 T cell receptor beta chains share one sample of origin, sequenced in a study of identical twins. MiXCR, run by TCRdb on the 5' RACE reads, gives a single entry per CDR3 protein. This table holds more than 1.5 million distinct CDR3 sequences, 25% to 35% found once. The sample comprised cord blood. The receptors were sampled from a newborn girl in good health.

V usage is TRBV2 and J usage is TRBJ2-2; D is perhaps TRBD2 (6 bases). Germline lookup yields CDR1 SNHLY and CDR2 FYNNEI. This CDR3 is 13 amino acids long. V was cut by 6 bases and J by 5 bases, with 10 bases left in between. CDR3 sequence: CASRSRGTGELFF. DNA for the CDR3: TGTGCCAGCAGGAGCCGGGGGACCGGGGAGCTGTTTTTT.

V usage is TRBV20-1 and J usage is TRBJ2-7; D tentatively fits TRBD1 or TRBD2 (5 bases each). The germline gives CDR1 DFQATT, CDR2 SNEGSKA (reference sequence). This CDR3 spans 14 amino acids. V lost 5 bases and J lost 2, with 16 bases in between. CDR3 bases: TGCAGTGCTGCATGGGACCTGTCACCCTACGAGCAGTACTTC. It yields the protein CSAAWDLSPYEQYF.

This clonotype was observed a handful of times. This chain links TRBV4-2 with TRBJ2-7, with unresolved D. This CDR3 has 15 amino acids. V lost 0 bases to trimming and J lost 2 bases, with 11 bases between them. Germline V gene lookup returns CDR1 LGHNA and CDR2 YNFKEQ. CDR3 sequence reads: CASSQDISPAYEQYF. DNA of the CDR3: TGTGCCAGCAGCCAAGATATTTCTCCTGCCTACGAGCAGTACTTC.

Regarding this clonotype: At one end the junction does not follow the germline gene, possibly because of a read error. The rearrangement joins TRBV2 to TRBJ2-3, with 7 bases identical to TRBD2. This CDR3 has 16 residues. From germline, CDR1 is SNHLY and CDR2 FYNNEI. The CDR3 is CASSDWSTSSTDTRYF. In DNA form, the CDR3 reads TGTGCCAGCAGTGACTGGTCGACTAGCAGCACAGATACGCGGTATTTT. The full variable domain, with the rest looked up from reference TRBV2 and TRBJ2-3, is EPEVTQTPSHQVTQMGQEVILRCVPISNHLYFYWYRQILGQKVEFLVSFYNNEISEKSEIFDDQFSVERPDGSNFTLKIRSTKLEDSAMYFCASSDWSTSSTDTRYFGPGTRLTVL.

To note about this clonotype: Relative to the germline gene, one junction end is altered; a read error may explain this. The V gene is TRBV7-7, the J gene TRBJ1-5; weak D call: TRBD1 (6 bases). The CDR3 is 17 amino acids. Germline-derived CDR1 and CDR2 are SSHAT and FNYEAQ (reference sequence). CDR3 nucleotide sequence: TGTGCTAGCACCCCATTCCGGGACAAAAATAGCAATCAGCCCCAGCATTTT. Encoded protein: CASTPFRDKNSNQPQHF.

This clonotype was seen once. The rearrangement links TRBV20-1 to TRBJ2-2; D uncertain. CDR1 is DFQATT, CDR2 SNEGSKA, per germline (reference sequence). The CDR3 contains 14 residues. Trimming took 2 bases from V and 5 from J, leaving 12 bases between them. The CDR3 DNA follows: TGCAGTGCTAGATCGCCTGTCGGGACCGGGGAGCTGTTTTTT. Translating gives CSARSPVGTGELFF.

J is TRBJ1-2 and V is TRBV14; 10 bases match TRBD1. CDR1 SGHDN and CDR2 FVKESK come from the germline V gene. The CDR3 runs to 16 residues. The ends lost 2 bases at V and 1 base at J; junction bases unmatched: 4. CDR3: CASSQPGTGDNYGYTF. Written as DNA, the CDR3 is TGTGCCAGCAGCCAACCCGGGACAGGGGATAACTATGGCTACACCTTC. The variable domain in full, completed from reference TRBV14 and TRBJ1-2, reads EAGVTQFPSHSVIEKGQTVTLRCDPISGHDNLYWYRRVMGKEIKFLLHFVKESKQDESGMPNNRFLAERTGGTYSTLKVQPAELEDSGVYFCASSQPGTGDNYGYTFGSGTRLTVV.

This clonotype showed up just a few times. The gene calls are TRBV6-6 and TRBJ1-1, with 7 bases that match TRBD1. Germline loops: CDR1 MNHNY, CDR2 SVGAGI (reference sequence). After removal of 0 bases from V and 1 base from J, the junction contained 8 bases not matched to a gene. The CDR3 sequence is 17 residues long. The CDR3 DNA follows: TGTGCCAGCAGTTACTCTGGTCGGGGACAGAGGAACACTGAAGCTTTCTTT. Protein sequence: CASSYSGRGQRNTEAFF.

This chain links TRBV20-1 with TRBJ1-5; no clear D. Germline CDR1 is DFQATT and CDR2 is SNEGSKA (reference sequence). V was clipped by 2 bases and J by 3 bases, with 11 bases between them. The CDR3 consists of 14 residues. CDR3 in DNA: TGCAGTGCTAGATCGACGGCCTACAATCAGCCCCAGCATTTT. It specifies CSARSTAYNQPQHF.

This sequence joins TRBV7-9 and TRBJ1-2; no clear D gene. The germline CDR1 and CDR2 sequences are SEHNR and FQNEAQ (reference sequence). The CDR3 spans 12 residues. V lost 4 bases to trimming and J lost 8 bases, with 11 bases between them. CDR3 nucleotide sequence: TGTGCCAGCAGCTGGGTTACGACGGGCTACACCTTC. Its protein is CASSWVTTGYTF.

The chain joins TRBV2 to TRBJ2-7, with TRBD1 as a possible D gene (6 bases). The CDR3 is 15 amino acids. The V end was cut by 3 bases, the J end by 2 bases, with 14 bases between. Per the germline V gene, CDR1 is SNHLY and CDR2 is FYNNEI. The CDR3 protein is CASSELLGHTYEQYF. The CDR3 coding sequence is TGTGCCAGCAGTGAGTTATTGGGACACACCTACGAGCAGTACTTC.

This clonotype was detected once. This sequence joins TRBV10-1 and TRBJ2-2, with 8 bases fitting TRBD2. The CDR3 length is 14 residues. Germline CDR1 WNHNN, CDR2 SYGVQD (reference sequence). Germline trimming cut 10 bases from V and 4 bases from J; bases unmatched to any gene: 8. The CDR3 protein is CANRAGGPTGELFF. The CDR3 DNA reads as TGCGCCAACAGGGCGGGGGGCCCCACCGGGGAGCTGTTTTTT.

This clonotype was seen ten or more times. The DNA for the CDR3 is TGCAGCGTTGAAGATTTAGAGCGGGGGCGCAGTACAGATACGCAGTATTTT. Its protein is CSVEDLERGRSTDTQYF. This sequence joins TRBV29-1 and TRBJ2-3; TRBD2 aligns across 8 bases. This CDR3 region has 17 residues. CDR1 and CDR2 (germline): SQVTM, ANQGSEA. V lost 0 bases and J lost 3; bases outside the gene matches: 11.

V usage is TRBV9 and J usage is TRBJ2-7; D is ambiguous. This CDR3 spans 14 amino acids. Germline V CDR1 and CDR2: SGDLS, YYNGEE. Trimming pared 1 base from V and 4 bases from J, leaving 12 bases between. The CDR3 nucleotides read TGTGCCAGCAGCGTACTTGAGGATTTTTACGAGCAGTACTTC. It codes for CASSVLEDFYEQYF.

V and J are TRBV29-1 and TRBJ1-2; no reliable D call. The length of the CDR3 is 11 residues. V lost 6 bases, J lost 7 bases, and 12 bases lay in between. Germline CDR1 SQVTM, CDR2 ANQGSEA. CDR3 DNA sequence: TGCAGCGTGACGTACCTCGGTGGCTACACCTTC. This codes for CSVTYLGGYTF.

The rearrangement links TRBV5-1 to TRBJ1-3; D remains ambiguous. Germline V gene lookup returns CDR1 SGHRS and CDR2 YFSETQ. V lost 4 bases and J 3 bases, leaving 5 bases between the germline ends. The CDR3 loop spans 12 amino acids. The CDR3, as DNA: TGCGCCAGCAGCAGGGATGGAAACACCATATATTTT. It encodes CASSRDGNTIYF.

This clonotype turned up a few times. The gene calls are TRBV7-9 and TRBJ1-1, with D maybe TRBD1 (5 bases). V lost 1 base and J lost 1, with 7 bases in between. Looked up from germline, CDR1 is SEHNR and CDR2 is FQNEAQ (reference sequence). The length of the CDR3 is 14 residues. CDR3 in amino acids: CASSLVDTNTEAFF. The CDR3, as DNA: TGTGCCAGCAGCTTAGTGGACACGAACACTGAAGCTTTCTTT.

The V gene is TRBV5-1, the J gene TRBJ2-3; TRBD2 matches 7 bases. Trimming at V came to 2 bases and at J to 2 bases, leaving 5 bases not matched to a gene. Germline assignment: CDR1 SGHRS and CDR2 YFSETQ. The CDR3 runs to 15 residues. The DNA for the CDR3 is TGCGCCAGCAGCTTCGCGGGAGCAAACACAGATACGCAGTATTTT. It encodes CASSFAGANTDTQYF.

This clonotype was counted between two and nine times. J is TRBJ1-5 and V is TRBV28, with a possible D match to TRBD1 (6 bases). From germline, CDR1 is MDHEN and CDR2 SYDVKM. The CDR3 has 15 residues. With 2 bases removed from V and 6 bases from J, the gap between germline ends came to 14 bases. The CDR3 loop is CASSLATGMGQPQHF. CDR3 DNA sequence: TGTGCCAGCAGTTTAGCAACAGGGATGGGTCAGCCCCAGCATTTT.

This clonotype was counted between two and nine times. The chain couples TRBV6-5 to TRBJ2-3, with D perhaps matching TRBD1 (5 bases). Trimming pared 1 base from V and 1 base from J, leaving 9 bases between. Germline V CDR1 and CDR2: MNHEY, SVGAGI. The CDR3 runs 15 residues. The CDR3 region is CASSYYPTGTDTQYF. In DNA, the CDR3 is TGTGCCAGCAGTTACTACCCGACAGGCACAGATACGCAGTATTTT.

Worth noting for this clonotype: A junction boundary mismatches the germline segment, possibly from a read error. The V and J genes are TRBV4-1 and TRBJ2-2; 10 bases map to TRBD2. The CDR3 consists of 16 residues. Germline CDR1 is MGHRA and CDR2 is YSYEKL. The CDR3 spells CASSRGLAEDTGGLFF. The CDR3 DNA follows: TGCGCCAGCAGCCGAGGACTAGCGGAGGACACCGGGGGGCTGTTTTTT.

Remarks on this clonotype: An end of the junction does not agree with germline; a read error may underlie this. The V and J genes are TRBV7-9 and TRBJ2-2, with D possibly being TRBD2 (6 bases). The CDR3 sequence is 15 residues long. Germline CDR1 SEHNR, CDR2 FQNEAQ (reference sequence). The CDR3 region is CASSRDMVGTGGLFF. The CDR3 DNA reads TGTGCCAGCAGCCGTGACATGGTGGGCACCGGGGGGCTGTTTTTT.